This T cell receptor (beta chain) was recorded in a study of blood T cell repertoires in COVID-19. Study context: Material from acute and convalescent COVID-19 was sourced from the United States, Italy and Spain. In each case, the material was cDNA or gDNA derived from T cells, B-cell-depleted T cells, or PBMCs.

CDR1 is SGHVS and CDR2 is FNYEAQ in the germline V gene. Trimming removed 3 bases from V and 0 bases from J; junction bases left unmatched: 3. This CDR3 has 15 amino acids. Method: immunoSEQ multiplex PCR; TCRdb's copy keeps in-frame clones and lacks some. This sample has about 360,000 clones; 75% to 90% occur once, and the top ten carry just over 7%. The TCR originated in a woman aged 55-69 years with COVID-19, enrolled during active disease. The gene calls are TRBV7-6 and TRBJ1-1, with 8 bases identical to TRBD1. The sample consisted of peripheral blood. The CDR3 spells CASSLGQALNTEAFF. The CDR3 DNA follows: TGTGCCAGCAGCTTGGGACAGGCCCTGAACACTGAAGCTTTCTTT. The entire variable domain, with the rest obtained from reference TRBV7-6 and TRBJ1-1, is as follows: GAGVSQSPRYKVTKRGQDVALRCDPISGHVSLYWYRQALGQGPEFLTYFNYEAQQDKSGLPNDRFSAERPEGSISTLTIQRTEQRDSAMYRCASSLGQALNTEAFFGQGTRLTVV.